This passage covers 23 T cell receptor beta chains from one sample sequenced in a study of T-cell memory formation after mild COVID-19. TCRdb re-derived calls from the 5' RACE reads in MiXCR, one entry per CDR3 protein. The data contain a few hundred thousand distinct CDR3 sequences, more than 8% of them seen just once; the ten biggest clones take up around a fifth. Sequencing used PBMCs or a T cell subset sorted from them (not recorded which). The source is a man aged 18 to 30 who had mild COVID-19 (a few samples of this study predate the infection). Cell type and time point are not known.

This rearrangement joins TRBV7-3 to TRBJ2-2; the match to TRBD2 covers 9 bases. The V and J ends lost 5 bases and 6 bases, in that order; junction bases with no gene match: 10. The CDR3 consists of 16 residues. In germline, CDR1 is SGHTA, CDR2 FQGTGA. The CDR3: CASSIGASGGPGELFF. The CDR3 DNA is TGTGCCAGCAGCATCGGCGCGAGCGGGGGGCCCGGGGAGCTGTTTTTT.

This clonotype was counted many times. The chain has TRBV29-1 and TRBJ2-5, with D hard to call. CDR1 is SQVTM, CDR2 ANQGSEA, per germline. V was clipped by 5 bases and J by 5 bases, with 6 bases between them. This CDR3 has 10 residues. CDR3 sequence: CSVLKETQYF. Written as DNA, the CDR3 is TGCAGCGTTCTGAAGGAGACCCAGTACTTC.

The J gene is TRBJ1-5, the V gene TRBV9; TRBD1 aligns across 7 bases. Germline V gene sequence: CDR1 SGDLS, CDR2 YYNGEE. Losses at the gene ends were 4 bases for V and 3 bases for J; bases not matched to a gene: 4. CDR3 size: 14 residues. The CDR3 DNA reads as TGTGCCAGCAGCTCCGGGACAGCCAATCAGCCCCAGCATTTT. Amino acids: CASSSGTANQPQHF.

This clonotype showed up just a few times. CDR3 DNA: TGTGCCAGCAGTTGGCGGGTTGGGACCGGGGAGCTGTTTTTT. Translation: CASSWRVGTGELFF. The rearrangement links TRBV27 to TRBJ2-2; D is perhaps TRBD2 (5 bases). Germline V gene data show CDR1 as MNHEY and CDR2 as SMNVEV (reference sequence). V was cut by 4 bases and J by 5 bases, with 11 bases left in between. This CDR3 is built from 14 residues.

The table lists this clonotype with many counts. The chain uses TRBV27 and TRBJ1-1; 8 bases are shared with TRBD1. The CDR3 totals 15 residues. Trimming took 5 bases from V and 4 from J; bases not matched to a gene: 9. The germline V gene has CDR1 MNHEY and CDR2 SMNVEV (reference sequence). CDR3 bases: TGTGCCAGCAGTATCCTGGGACAGGCCAGCACTGAAGCTTTCTTT. As protein: CASSILGQASTEAFF.

This clonotype was seen a few times. The chain carries TRBV6-2 or TRBV6-3 and TRBJ1-2, with unresolved D. Germline lookup yields CDR1 MNHEY and CDR2 SVGEGT. This CDR3 has 13 amino acids. The V gene lost 4 bases and the J gene lost 2 bases, with 8 bases spanning the gap. The DNA for the CDR3 is TGTGCCAGCAGTTCCGTCGAGAACTATGGCTACACCTTC. Protein product: CASSSVENYGYTF.

DNA of the CDR3: TGCGCCAGCAGCCGGTGGAGTGGGACAGGGTGGTTCTTC. It codes for CASSRWSGTGWFF. This sequence joins TRBV5-1 and TRBJ2-1, with 9 bases matching TRBD1. The trim removed 4 bases at V and 15 bases at J, leaving 11 bases unmatched. Per the germline V gene, CDR1 is SGHRS and CDR2 is YFSETQ. There are 13 residues in the CDR3.

The genes are TRBV2 and TRBJ1-1; no definite D call. The V end was cut by 8 bases, the J end by 2 bases, with 12 bases between. This CDR3 has 13 amino acids. Germline CDR1 is SNHLY and CDR2 is FYNNEI. Here the CDR3 reads CASVQVRNTEAFF. As DNA, the CDR3 is TGTGCCAGCGTCCAGGTCCGTAACACTGAAGCTTTCTTT.

In this sample, this clonotype turned up many times. J is TRBJ2-2 and V is TRBV4-3; no clear D gene. Trimming took off 0 bases at V and 2 bases at J, with 16 bases between the two ends. This CDR3 region has 18 residues. Looked up from germline, CDR1 is LGHNA and CDR2 is YSLEER. CDR3 nucleotides: TGCGCCAGCAGCCAAGAAGCACAGACGAAAATCAACACCGGGGAGCTGTTTTTT. Protein sequence: CASSQEAQTKINTGELFF.

This clonotype has only a few counts. The rearrangement uses TRBV5-4 and TRBJ2-6; D possibly corresponds to TRBD1 (6 bases). CDR1 SGHNT and CDR2 YYREEE come from the germline V gene (reference sequence). V was clipped by 3 bases and J by 2 bases, with 9 bases between them. The CDR3 extends over 15 amino acids. The DNA for the CDR3 is TGTGCCAGCAGCTCCAGGGGCGCTGGGGCCAACGTCCTGACTTTC. This encodes CASSSRGAGANVLTF.

This clonotype was seen a few times. The chain links TRBV12-3 or TRBV12-4 to TRBJ2-3, with D perhaps matching TRBD1 or TRBD2 (5 bases each). The CDR3 runs to 12 residues. The V end was cut by 8 bases, the J end by 5 bases, with 11 bases between. In DNA, the CDR3 is TGTGCCAGCGACGGGGCCGAAGATACGCAGTATTTT. Its protein product is CASDGAEDTQYF.

This clonotype was seen only a few times. The chain couples TRBV6-5 to TRBJ2-7, with a weak D call TRBD1 (5 bases). The CDR3 consists of 15 residues. In germline, CDR1 is MNHEY, CDR2 SVGAGI. Trimming shortened V by 0 bases and J by 3 bases, and 12 bases separated the two germline ends. As DNA, the CDR3 is TGTGCCAGCAGTTACTCGTTTGGGCAGGGCTACGAGCAGTACTTC. It is translated as CASSYSFGQGYEQYF.

The chain employs TRBV6-5 and TRBJ2-1; TRBD2 matches at 8 bases. The V segment lost 6 bases and the J segment 15 bases; nucleotides outside the gene matches: 7. The CDR3 totals 11 residues. Germline lookup yields CDR1 MNHEY and CDR2 SVGAGI. CDR3 DNA: TGTGCCAGCAGCCGGGGGGGCTGGGTGTTCTTC. Residues: CASSRGGWVFF.

The rearrangement links TRBV12-3 or TRBV12-4 to TRBJ1-5; 8 nucleotides agree with TRBD1. V trimming: 5 bases; J trimming: 8 bases; junction bases outside the gene matches: 11. The CDR3 has 15 amino acids. The CDR3 is CASSPGQVGMEPQHF. CDR3 in DNA: TGTGCCAGCAGTCCGGGACAGGTGGGAATGGAGCCCCAGCATTTT.

This clonotype was detected a few times. The CDR3 coding sequence is TGCGCCAGCAGTCGAGCGGGGGTCGATGAGCAGTTCTTC. Amino acid sequence: CASSRAGVDEQFF. The chain employs TRBV5-1 and TRBJ2-1; TRBD2 agrees at 8 bases. Trimming cost V 5 bases and J 8 bases; bases outside gene matches: 6. The CDR3 sequence is 13 residues long. The germline V gene encodes CDR1 SGHRS and CDR2 YFSETQ.

CDR3 coding DNA: TGTGCCAGCAGTTATTTCGGGGGCACAGATACGCAGTATTTT. The encoded protein is CASSYFGGTDTQYF. This chain joins TRBV6-6 and TRBJ2-3; D possibly corresponds to TRBD2 (5 bases). The CDR3 covers 14 residues. Germline CDR1 MNHNY, CDR2 SVGAGI (reference sequence). Trimming shortened V by 3 bases and J by 1 base, and 8 bases separated the two germline ends.

The chain links TRBV28 to TRBJ2-1; the D call may be TRBD1 or TRBD2 (5 bases each). CDR1 is MDHEN and CDR2 is SYDVKM in the germline V gene. The V end was cut by 7 bases, the J end by 1 base, with 11 bases between. This CDR3 has 14 residues. CDR3 in DNA: TGTGCCAGCAATTGGGGCGGGTCCTACAATGAGCAGTTCTTC. Residues: CASNWGGSYNEQFF.

J is TRBJ2-3 and V is TRBV12-3 or TRBV12-4; D not resolved. V shed 7 bases and J shed 0 bases, with 14 bases lying between them. CDR3 size: 15 residues. CDR3 protein: CASTLSYSSTDTQYF. The CDR3, as DNA: TGTGCCAGCACCCTCAGCTACTCTAGCACAGATACGCAGTATTTT.

This clonotype was counted only a few times. The V gene is TRBV7-2, the J gene TRBJ2-5, with 11 positions matching TRBD2. Germline V gives CDR1 SGHTA, CDR2 FQGNSA. V gave up 5 bases and J gave up 5 bases; unmatched junction bases: 7. The CDR3 is 15 amino acids. The CDR3 bases are TGTGCCAGCAGCGTTAGCGGGGGGGCCCGGGAGACCCAGTACTTC. Protein product: CASSVSGGARETQYF.

This clonotype was detected a few times. The rearrangement uses TRBV12-3 or TRBV12-4 and TRBJ2-5; TRBD2 is a possible D gene (6 bases). V dropped 6 bases and J dropped 2 bases, with 13 bases sitting between them. The CDR3 has 14 amino acids. CDR3 nucleotides: TGTGCCAGCAGGTCGGGACTGTTTCAAGAGACCCAGTACTTC. Protein product: CASRSGLFQETQYF.

CDR3 sequence: CSASGAGANYGYTF. CDR3 DNA sequence: TGCAGTGCTAGCGGGGCAGGGGCCAACTATGGCTACACCTTC. The rearrangement uses TRBV20-1 and TRBJ1-2, with D possibly TRBD1 on 6 matching bases. Germline-derived CDR1 and CDR2 are DFQATT and SNEGSKA (reference sequence). This CDR3 region has 14 residues. V lost 3 bases, J lost 2 bases, and 13 bases lay in between.

This clonotype was counted at least ten times. DNA for the CDR3: TGCGCCAGCAGCGATCGGACAGGGGGCCCAGATACGCAGTATTTT. Translated, it gives CASSDRTGGPDTQYF. The genes are TRBV5-1 and TRBJ2-3, with 11 bases lining up with TRBD1. V lost 4 bases to trimming and J lost 4 bases; unmatched junction nucleotides: 5. Germline CDR1 reads SGHRS; CDR2 reads YFSETQ. This CDR3 has 15 residues.

This clonotype showed up many times. The CDR3 region is CASSRSQETQYF. CDR3 coding DNA: TGCGCCAGCAGCCGATCCCAAGAGACCCAGTACTTC. The chain uses TRBV5-1 and TRBJ2-5; the D is unclear. V was trimmed by 4 bases and J by 1 base, leaving 5 bases between them. The CDR3 has 12 amino acids. The germline V gene has CDR1 SGHRS and CDR2 YFSETQ.